The 20 T cell receptor beta chains below all came from one sample that was sequenced in a study of blood T cell repertoires in COVID-19. Libraries were prepared by immunoSEQ multiplex PCR; TCRdb keeps only in-frame clonotypes and omits some of them. The sample consists of about 190,000 clones, approximately 80% of them appearing once. Material for sequencing was peripheral blood. The receptors were sampled from a human donor in a cohort sampled during active COVID-19.

V gene TRBV28 combines with J gene TRBJ1-2; a weak D match, TRBD1 (5 bases). V lost 2 bases and J 2 bases, leaving 15 bases between the germline ends. This CDR3 spans 16 amino acids. Germline lookup yields CDR1 MDHEN and CDR2 SYDVKM. The CDR3 nucleotides read TGTGCCAGCAGTTTAGACCCGGGGGGTTGGAACTATGGCTACACCTTC. As protein: CASSLDPGGWNYGYTF.

The chain combines TRBV23-1 with TRBJ1-2; 11 nucleotides align to TRBD1. TRBV23-1 is filed as an ORF, its function uncertain. The CDR3 loop spans 14 amino acids. CDR3 DNA sequence: TGCGCATGTCAGGGGACAGGGGGAAATTATGGCTACACCTTC. Protein product: CACQGTGGNYGYTF.

This rearrangement joins TRBV2 to TRBJ1-5, with TRBD1 matching over 7 bases. The J segment lost 5 bases and the V segment lost 6 bases, leaving 1 base of the junction unmatched. The CDR3 is 12 residues long. The germline V gene has CDR1 SNHLY and CDR2 FYNNEI. CDR3 loop: CASSGTDQPQHF. The DNA for the CDR3 is TGTGCCAGCAGCGGGACAGATCAGCCCCAGCATTTT. The variable domain in full, with the rest retrieved from reference TRBV2 and TRBJ1-5, is EPEVTQTPSHQVTQMGQEVILRCVPISNHLYFYWYRQILGQKVEFLVSFYNNEISEKSEIFDDQFSVERPDGSNFTLKIRSTKLEDSAMYFCASSGTDQPQHFGDGTRLSIL.

Only one count was recorded for this clone. The V call is TRBV6-5, the J call TRBJ2-2, with 8 bases lining up with TRBD1. CDR3 length equals 15 residues. Per the germline V gene, CDR1 is MNHEY and CDR2 is SVGAGI. The junction had 11 bases not matched to a gene; V was cut back by 5 bases and J by 9 bases. The CDR3, as DNA: TGTGCCAGCAGTCGACAGGGGTATTTAGGGCGGGAGCTGTTTTTT. Its translation: CASSRQGYLGRELFF.

The chain has TRBV27 and TRBJ2-2, with D possibly being TRBD1 (6 bases). Germline lookup yields CDR1 MNHEY and CDR2 SMNVEV (reference sequence). Trimming cost V 8 bases and J 4 bases, with 14 bases left between them. The CDR3 consists of 14 residues. The CDR3 region has the DNA TGTGCCAGCCGTTCAGACAGGATCACCGGGGAGCTGTTTTTT. Encoded protein: CASRSDRITGELFF.

This chain uses TRBV2 with TRBJ2-3; D unresolved. V was cut by 8 bases and J by 6 bases, with 12 bases left in between. This CDR3 is built from 12 residues. Germline V gives CDR1 SNHLY, CDR2 FYNNEI. The CDR3 DNA follows: TGTGCCAGCGGAGAGTCTAGGGATACGCAGTATTTT. Translated, it gives CASGESRDTQYF.

The chain uses TRBV2 and TRBJ1-1, with D possibly TRBD1 on 6 matching bases. CDR3 length equals 15 residues. V was trimmed by 8 bases and J by 4 bases, leaving 20 bases between them. CDR1 and CDR2 from the germline V gene are SNHLY and FYNNEI. The CDR3: CASLVQGSFSTEAFF. DNA of the CDR3: TGTGCCAGCCTGGTTCAGGGGTCCTTCTCCACTGAAGCTTTCTTT.

This chain connects TRBV6-6 to TRBJ1-2, with unresolved D. Germline CDR1 reads MNHNY; CDR2 reads SVGAGI (reference sequence). CDR3 length: 14 amino acids. The CDR3 DNA is TGTGCAAGCTGTAACCGCAGGACTAACTATGGCTACACCTTC. It translates to CASCNRRTNYGYTF.

The V and J genes are TRBV3-1 (or the pseudogene TRBV3-2) and TRBJ1-2; 7 bases are a match to TRBD1. The junction had 4 bases not matched to a gene; V was cut back by 1 base and J by 5 bases. Germline lookup yields CDR1 LGHDT and CDR2 YNNKEL (reference sequence). This CDR3 has 14 amino acids. The CDR3 DNA sequence: TGTGCCAGCAGCCAAGGGCAGGGGGGATATGGCTACACCTTC. Its protein is CASSQGQGGYGYTF.

The chain combines TRBV11-2 with TRBJ2-5, with 8 bases fitting TRBD1. Germline-derived CDR1 and CDR2 are SGHAT and FQNNGV. The ends lost 5 bases at V and 2 bases at J; junction bases unmatched: 7. The CDR3 has 15 residues. The CDR3 loop is CASSDIRDRQETQYF. The CDR3 DNA reads TGTGCCAGCAGCGATATCCGGGACAGGCAAGAGACCCAGTACTTC.

The chain uses TRBV2 and TRBJ1-4, with 7 bases that match TRBD1. The CDR3 loop spans 19 amino acids. CDR1 and CDR2 from the germline V gene are SNHLY and FYNNEI. V lost 8 bases, J lost 5 bases, and 23 bases stayed unmatched. The CDR3 region is CASATEIGTAKAKNEKLFF. The CDR3 DNA is TGTGCCAGCGCAACTGAGATCGGGACAGCTAAGGCCAAGAATGAAAAACTGTTTTTT.

The rearrangement links TRBV27 to TRBJ2-3; 7 bases align to TRBD2. CDR3 length equals 15 residues. The ends lost 2 bases at V and 5 bases at J; junction bases unmatched: 7. Germline values: CDR1 MNHEY, CDR2 SMNVEV (reference sequence). The CDR3 here is CASSLGGGRLDTQYF. As DNA, the CDR3 is TGTGCCAGCAGTTTAGGTGGCGGGAGATTAGATACGCAGTATTTT.

The sample holds one count of this clone. The chain uses TRBV2 and TRBJ2-2; perhaps TRBD2 as D (5 bases). There are 15 residues in the CDR3. Germline V gene data show CDR1 as SNHLY and CDR2 as FYNNEI. V was pared by 3 bases and J by 0 bases, with 8 bases between. For the CDR3, the DNA is TGTGCCAGCAGTGAGTGGACTTCGAACACCGGGGAGCTGTTTTTT. Protein: CASSEWTSNTGELFF.

The chain links TRBV6-5 to TRBJ1-2; 7 bases line up with TRBD1. CDR1 and CDR2 (germline): MNHEY, SVGAGI. The CDR3 sequence is 13 residues long. The ends lost 7 bases at V and 6 bases at J; junction bases unmatched: 8. The CDR3, as DNA: TGTGCCAGCACCCACCAACAGGGGAATGGCTACACCTTC. Translation gives CASTHQQGNGYTF.

The chain links TRBV28 to TRBJ2-1, with D tentatively TRBD2 (6 bases). V lost 6 bases to trimming and J lost 6 bases, with 12 bases between them. Germline V gene data show CDR1 as MDHEN and CDR2 as SYDVKM. The CDR3 has 13 amino acids. This chain's CDR3 is CASSVSSVNEQFF. CDR3 DNA sequence: TGTGCCAGCAGCGTATCTAGCGTCAATGAGCAGTTCTTC.

The CDR3 DNA sequence: TGTGCCAGCAGCTTGGCACCGGGACTACAAAATGAGCAGTTCTTC. It is translated as CASSLAPGLQNEQFF. J is TRBJ2-1 and V is TRBV5-6, with 7 bases fitting TRBD2. The CDR3 is 15 amino acids. Germline V gene sequence: CDR1 SGHDT, CDR2 YYEEEE. Trimming removed 0 bases from V and 7 bases from J; junction bases left unmatched: 7.

The V and J genes are TRBV3-1 (or the pseudogene TRBV3-2) and TRBJ1-4; a weak D match, TRBD1 (5 bases). The V end was cut by 2 bases, the J end by 13 bases, with 14 bases between. CDR1 and CDR2 (germline): LGHDT, YNNKEL (reference sequence). The CDR3 runs 13 residues. The CDR3 region is CASSQNRPQRLFF. DNA for the CDR3: TGTGCCAGCAGCCAAAACAGGCCCCAAAGACTGTTTTTT.

In DNA, the CDR3 is TGTGCCAGCAGTTTGTCTCTCGAGGGGGCGCGGACTGAAGCTTTCTTT. The encoded protein is CASSLSLEGARTEAFF. V is TRBV27 and J is TRBJ1-1; TRBD1 matches at 7 bases. The CDR3 is 16 residues long. The J segment lost 5 bases and the V segment lost 3 bases, leaving 12 bases of the junction unmatched. Germline assignment: CDR1 MNHEY and CDR2 SMNVEV (reference sequence).

The genes are TRBV5-1 and TRBJ1-2; the D is unclear. The V end lost 0 bases, the J end lost 6 bases, and 9 bases lay between the germline ends. Germline CDR1 SGHRS, CDR2 YFSETQ. CDR3 length: 13 residues. CDR3: CASSLGRLDGYTF. Here the CDR3 DNA reads TGCGCCAGCAGCTTGGGGCGGTTGGATGGCTACACCTTC.

This clone has just one count. This chain uses TRBV11-2 with TRBJ2-2; 9 nucleotides align to TRBD1. The junction had 10 bases not matched to a gene; V was cut back by 10 bases and J by 4 bases. Germline CDR1 is SGHAT and CDR2 is FQNNGV. The CDR3 has 15 residues. CDR3 sequence: CATKSGQGITGELFF. The CDR3 DNA sequence: TGTGCCACCAAGTCGGGACAGGGAATCACCGGGGAGCTGTTTTTT. Full variable domain (remainder filled in from reference TRBV11-2 and TRBJ2-2): EAGVAQSPRYKIIEKRQSVAFWCNPISGHATLYWYQQILGQGPKLLIQFQNNGVVDDSQLPKDRFSAERLKGVDSTLKIQPAKLEDSAVYLCATKSGQGITGELFFGEGSRLTVL.